This T cell receptor beta chain appears in the sequencing data of a study of beta chain features in type 1 diabetes. Study-wide background: Cell yields, gender and age were comparable in patients and healthy donors. Study-level findings and limits: Type 1 diabetes patients had moderately but significantly shorter TCRB CDR3s in all four CD4+ subsets.

Of the isolated RNA, all was reverse transcribed, and so the sequenced material was expressed TCRB transcripts. Produced via immunoSEQ multiplex PCR; TCRdb's table is partial and in-frame only. This table holds 150,000 to 170,000 clones, about 9.3% found once. Germline V gene lookup returns CDR1 SGHDT and CDR2 YYEEEE. The CDR3 runs 12 residues. The germline V and J ends were trimmed by 1 base and 13 bases, with 9 bases remaining between them. Comments on this clone: Its antigen is currently unknown.

J is TRBJ1-6 and V is TRBV5-6; D is undetermined. Sequencing was done on a sample of central memory CD4+ T cells from blood. The source of this sequence is a man in his thirties or forties with type 1 diabetes. DNA of the CDR3: TGTGCCAGCAGCTTGACACAGTCGCCCCTCCACTTT. Translating it yields CASSLTQSPLHF.